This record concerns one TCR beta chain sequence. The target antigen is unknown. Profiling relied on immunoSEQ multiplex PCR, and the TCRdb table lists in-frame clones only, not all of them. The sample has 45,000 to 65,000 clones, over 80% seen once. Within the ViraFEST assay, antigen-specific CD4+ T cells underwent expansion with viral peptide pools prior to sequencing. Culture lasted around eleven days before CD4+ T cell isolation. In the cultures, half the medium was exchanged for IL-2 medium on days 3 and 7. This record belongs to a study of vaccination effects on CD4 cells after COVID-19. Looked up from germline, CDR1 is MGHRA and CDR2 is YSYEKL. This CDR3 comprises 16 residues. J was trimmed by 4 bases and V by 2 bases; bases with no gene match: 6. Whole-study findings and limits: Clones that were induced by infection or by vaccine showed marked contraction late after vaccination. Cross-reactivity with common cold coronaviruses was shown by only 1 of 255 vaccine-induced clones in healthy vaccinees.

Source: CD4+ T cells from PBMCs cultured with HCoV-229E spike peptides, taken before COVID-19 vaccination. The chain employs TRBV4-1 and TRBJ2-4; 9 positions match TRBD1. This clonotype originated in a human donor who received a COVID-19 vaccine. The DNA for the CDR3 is TGCGCCAGCAGCCAACGAGGGGGGACAGGGAAAAACATTCAGTACTTC. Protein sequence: CASSQRGGTGKNIQYF.